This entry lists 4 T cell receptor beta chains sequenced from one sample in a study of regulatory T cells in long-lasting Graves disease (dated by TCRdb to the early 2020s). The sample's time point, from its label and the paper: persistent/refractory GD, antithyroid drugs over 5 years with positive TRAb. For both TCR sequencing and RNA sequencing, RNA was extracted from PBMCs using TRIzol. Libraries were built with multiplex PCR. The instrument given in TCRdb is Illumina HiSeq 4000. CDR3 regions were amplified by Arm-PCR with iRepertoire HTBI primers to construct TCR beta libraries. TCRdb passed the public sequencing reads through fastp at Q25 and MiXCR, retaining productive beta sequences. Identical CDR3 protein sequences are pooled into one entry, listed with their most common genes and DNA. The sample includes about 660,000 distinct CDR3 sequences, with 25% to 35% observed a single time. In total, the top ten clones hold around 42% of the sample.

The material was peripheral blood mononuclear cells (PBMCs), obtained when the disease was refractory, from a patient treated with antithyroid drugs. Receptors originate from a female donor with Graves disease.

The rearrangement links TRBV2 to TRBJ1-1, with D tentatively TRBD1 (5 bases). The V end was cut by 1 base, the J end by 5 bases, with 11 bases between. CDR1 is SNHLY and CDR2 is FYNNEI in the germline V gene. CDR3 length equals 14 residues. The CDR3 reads CASSEVRGGTEAFF. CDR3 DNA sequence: TGTGCCAGCAGTGAAGTTCGGGGCGGGACTGAAGCTTTCTTT.

The CDR3 is CASSSGGGRIYGYTF. The CDR3, as DNA: TGTGCCAGCAGTTCCGGGGGGGGGAGGATCTATGGCTACACCTTC. The rearrangement joins TRBV27 to TRBJ1-2; a weak D match, TRBD1 (5 bases). Trimming pared 4 bases from V and 4 bases from J, leaving 16 bases between. This CDR3 has 15 residues. Per germline, CDR1 MNHEY and CDR2 SMNVEV (reference sequence).

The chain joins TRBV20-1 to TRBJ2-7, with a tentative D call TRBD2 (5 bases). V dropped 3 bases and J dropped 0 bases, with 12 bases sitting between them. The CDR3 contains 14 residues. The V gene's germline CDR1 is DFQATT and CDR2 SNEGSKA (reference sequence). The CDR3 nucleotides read TGCAGTGCTAGTGACCGGGGTAGCTCCTACGAGCAGTACTTC. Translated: CSASDRGSSYEQYF.

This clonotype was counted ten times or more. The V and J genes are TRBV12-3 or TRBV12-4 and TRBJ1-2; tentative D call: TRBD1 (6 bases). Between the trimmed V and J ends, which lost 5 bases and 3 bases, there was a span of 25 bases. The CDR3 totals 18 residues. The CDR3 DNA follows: TGTGCCAGCAGTCCGACCACAGGGAGGGGAAGAGGGTACTATGGCTACACCTTC. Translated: CASSPTTGRGRGYYGYTF.